Following are 11 T cell receptor beta chains from one sample sequenced in a study of blood T cell repertoires in COVID-19. Clones were sequenced by immunoSEQ multiplex PCR, and TCRdb holds only the in-frame ones, with some missing. The table includes a few hundred thousand clones, around 89% detected once. The sequenced material came from peripheral blood. Source of these receptors: a woman aged 60-70 years with COVID-19, enrolled during active disease.

The rearrangement joins TRBV5-4 to TRBJ2-1; 7 bases match TRBD2. Germline CDR1 reads SGHNT; CDR2 reads YYREEE (reference sequence). The V gene end was trimmed by 4 bases and the J gene end by 6 bases; junction bases not matched to a gene: 4. CDR3 length: 13 residues. The CDR3 reads CASSPPGGNEQFF. CDR3 in DNA: TGTGCCAGCAGCCCCCCGGGGGGCAATGAGCAGTTCTTC.

Only one count was recorded for this clone. Other DNA sequences in this specimen translate into the identical CDR3. This chain connects TRBV5-6 to TRBJ1-5; 11 bases are shared with TRBD1. The CDR3 is 13 amino acids. V lost 5 bases, J lost 6 bases, and 1 base stayed unmatched. Germline V gene data show CDR1 as SGHDT and CDR2 as YYEEEE. This CDR3 reads CASSGTGGQPQHF. The DNA for the CDR3 is TGTGCCAGCAGTGGGACAGGGGGTCAGCCCCAGCATTTT. Variable domain in full (rest from reference TRBV5-6 and TRBJ1-5): DAGVTQSPTHLIKTRGQQVTLRCSPKSGHDTVSWYQQALGQGPQFIFQYYEEEERQRGNFPDRFSGHQFPNYSSELNVNALLLGDSALYLCASSGTGGQPQHFGDGTRLSIL.

This chain links TRBV5-1 with TRBJ1-1; D perhaps matches TRBD1 (5 bases). The CDR3 contains 15 residues. CDR1 and CDR2 (germline): SGHRS, YFSETQ. The V gene lost 5 bases and the J gene lost 3 bases, with 17 bases spanning the gap. The CDR3 DNA is TGCGCCAGCAGACCCCTCCAGGGTGGGGACACTGAAGCTTTCTTT. This gives the protein CASRPLQGGDTEAFF.

V and J are TRBV5-4 and TRBJ2-2; maybe TRBD2 (5 bases). Germline CDR1 and CDR2: SGHNT and YYREEE (reference sequence). This CDR3 has 14 residues. Trimming stripped 7 bases from V and 4 bases from J, with 14 bases between. The CDR3 reads CASGFRGSTGELFF. The CDR3 DNA reads TGTGCCAGCGGTTTTCGGGGAAGCACCGGGGAGCTGTTTTTT.

The rearrangement joins TRBV7-3 to TRBJ1-6; possibly TRBD1 for D (5 bases). Trimming left V 1 base short and J 9 bases short, with 13 bases between. This CDR3 spans 15 amino acids. CDR1 is SGHTA and CDR2 is FQGTGA in the germline V gene. CDR3 nucleotides: TGTGCCAGCAGCTTAAACTTGGGGGGAAGTTCACCCCTCCACTTT. Protein sequence: CASSLNLGGSSPLHF.

The chain recombines TRBV3-1 (or the pseudogene TRBV3-2) with TRBJ1-3; weak D call: TRBD1 (5 bases). The CDR3 has 15 residues. Trimming stripped 1 base from V and 4 bases from J, with 11 bases between. The V gene's germline CDR1 is LGHDT and CDR2 YNNKEL (reference sequence). The CDR3 here is CASSQVGVGGNTIYF. CDR3 DNA: TGTGCCAGCAGCCAAGTAGGGGTAGGAGGAAACACCATATATTTT.

The chain employs TRBV19 and TRBJ2-1; 12 nucleotides agree with TRBD2. The V gene's germline CDR1 is LNHDA and CDR2 SQIVND (reference sequence). There are 17 residues in the CDR3. The J segment lost 4 bases and the V segment lost 3 bases, leaving 7 bases of the junction unmatched. CDR3 sequence reads: CASSMGTSGLLYNEQFF. In DNA form, the CDR3 reads TGTGCCAGTAGTATGGGGACTAGCGGGTTATTATACAATGAGCAGTTCTTC.

The chain recombines TRBV2 with TRBJ1-1; the D gene is possibly TRBD1 (5 bases). Germline lookup yields CDR1 SNHLY and CDR2 FYNNEI. Trimming took 4 bases from V and 4 from J, leaving 13 bases between them. The CDR3 is made up of 14 amino acids. In nucleotides, the CDR3 is TGTGCCAGCAGTGCCGAGGGAGGGGTCACTGAAGCTTTCTTT. Protein product: CASSAEGGVTEAFF.

V and J are TRBV29-1 and TRBJ2-4, with D possibly being TRBD2 (7 bases). CDR3 length: 14 amino acids. V was clipped by 7 bases and J by 1 base, with 14 bases between them. The germline CDR1 and CDR2 sequences are SQVTM and ANQGSEA. The DNA of the CDR3 is TGCAGCGCCCTTGGGGGGGCCGCCAAAAACATTCAGTACTTC. It encodes CSALGGAAKNIQYF.

J is TRBJ1-6 and V is TRBV7-8; D may be TRBD1 (6 bases). Germline V CDR1 and CDR2: SGHVS, FQNEAQ. CDR3 size: 16 residues. V lost 5 bases to trimming and J lost 5 bases, with 16 bases between them. CDR3 bases: TGTGCCAGCAGCAGTTCCAGGGGAAGGGATAATTCACCCCTCCACTTT. Its translation: CASSSSRGRDNSPLHF. Full variable domain (remainder filled in from reference TRBV7-8 and TRBJ1-6): GAGVSQSPRYKVAKRGQDVALRCDPISGHVSLFWYQQALGQGPEFLTYFQNEAQLDKSGLPSDRFFAERPEGSVSTLKIQRTQQEDSAVYLCASSSSRGRDNSPLHFGNGTRLTVT.

The genes are TRBV6-6 and TRBJ1-2; weak D call: TRBD1 (5 bases). Trimming pared 2 bases from V and 0 bases from J, leaving 13 bases between. This CDR3 has 16 residues. CDR1 and CDR2 from the germline V gene are MNHNY and SVGAGI (reference sequence). In nucleotides, the CDR3 is TGTGCCAGCAGTTACGGGGCCGACCCTTCTAACTATGGCTACACCTTC. Its protein product is CASSYGADPSNYGYTF.